The sequence of this TCR beta chain was determined in a study of beta chain features in type 1 diabetes. There are 14 residues in the CDR3. In germline, CDR1 is SNHLY, CDR2 FYNNEI. Trimming cost V 6 bases and J 5 bases, with 15 bases left between them. Details on this clone: The antigen remains undetermined.

Investigators reverse transcribed all isolated RNA, so they sequenced expressed TCRB transcripts. Clones were read by immunoSEQ multiplex PCR, and TCRdb kept only the in-frame ones, dropping some. This table holds almost 350,000 clones, approximately 10% found once. The study's findings and limits: Small HLA sub-analyses could not settle whether HLA shapes TCRB rearrangement. Insertions at VDJ junctions were less frequent in type 1 diabetes patients. These patients also deleted more nucleotides at the same junctions. In all four CD4+ subsets, TCRB CDR3 length was significantly, moderately reduced in type 1 diabetes. Among patients, naive, central memory and Treg TCRB repertoires appeared more similar than among healthy donors. PCR may have favored shorter templates equally in patients and controls.

The gene calls are TRBV2 and TRBJ2-3; possibly TRBD2 for D (6 bases). The sample comprised central memory CD4+ T cells from blood. The TCR comes from a man younger than 40 with type 1 diabetes. DNA for the CDR3: TGTGCCAGCAGAGTCGGAGGGTCGGTAGATACGCAGTATTTT. This codes for CASRVGGSVDTQYF.